The 5 T cell receptor beta chains presented below share a single source sample, sequenced in a study of blood T cell repertoires in COVID-19. Generated by immunoSEQ multiplex PCR, the TCRdb table keeps only in-frame clones and is missing some. This table has some 190,000 clones, roughly 80% appearing once. Material for sequencing was peripheral blood. These receptors were taken from a woman in her forties or fifties with acute or convalescent COVID-19.

The chain couples TRBV6-5 to TRBJ1-1; D is uncertain. V dropped 4 bases and J dropped 3 bases, with 12 bases sitting between them. The CDR3 loop spans 14 amino acids. CDR1 is MNHEY and CDR2 is SVGAGI in the germline V gene. The CDR3 sequence: CASSSDGGYTEAFF. The CDR3, as DNA: TGTGCCAGCAGTTCGGACGGAGGATACACTGAAGCTTTCTTT.

This chain uses TRBV29-1 with TRBJ2-1, with TRBD2 identical over 8 bases. CDR3 length equals 13 residues. J gave up 9 bases and V 4 bases, and 8 bases lay outside the gene matches. The germline V gene has CDR1 SQVTM and CDR2 ANQGSEA. The CDR3 sequence is CSVAGPREGEQFF. The CDR3 bases are TGCAGCGTTGCTGGCCCCCGGGAGGGTGAGCAGTTCTTC.

The chain links TRBV27 to TRBJ1-4, with 9 bases fitting TRBD1. Germline-derived CDR1 and CDR2 are MNHEY and SMNVEV (reference sequence). The CDR3 contains 14 residues. V gave up 6 bases and J gave up 8 bases; unmatched junction bases: 7. The CDR3 spells CASRRQGEGEKLFF. CDR3 in DNA: TGTGCCAGCAGGCGACAGGGGGAAGGGGAAAAACTGTTTTTT.

The V gene is TRBV10-2, the J gene TRBJ1-1, with D perhaps TRBD1 (5 bases). V was clipped by 10 bases and J by 6 bases, with 24 bases between them. This CDR3 has 15 amino acids. The germline V gene encodes CDR1 WSHSY and CDR2 SAAADI. CDR3 nucleotide sequence: TGCGCCATCGCTGTAAGGGGCGGGGGATCGGCTGAAGCTTTCTTT. Amino acids: CAIAVRGGGSAEAFF.

The chain joins TRBV2 to TRBJ2-3; 10 nucleotides align to TRBD2. Germline V gene lookup returns CDR1 SNHLY and CDR2 FYNNEI. CDR3 length equals 16 residues. After removal of 8 bases from V and 5 bases from J, the junction contained 13 bases not matched to a gene. The CDR3 sequence is CASRRTSGGEQDTQYF. The CDR3 DNA is TGTGCCAGCCGCCGGACGAGCGGGGGGGAGCAAGATACGCAGTATTTT.